This entry is about one TCR beta chain. The antigen remains undetermined. The table came from immunoSEQ multiplex PCR; TCRdb's copy has only in-frame clones and leaves some out. This table has roughly 35,000 clones, approximately 89% appearing once. These data belong to a study of T cells in tuberculosis. Study results and limitations: Active tuberculosis TCR-alpha repertoires lay closer to GMM-specific TCRs than IGRA-negative controls, suggesting clonal expansion. Cases with active tuberculosis were adults, while controls were adolescents.

The V gene lost 6 bases and the J gene lost 2 bases, with 14 bases spanning the gap. This CDR3 region has 15 residues. Per the germline V gene, CDR1 is MNHNS and CDR2 is SASEGT. The sequenced material came from PBMCs. The chain combines TRBV6-1 with TRBJ1-5, with a tentative D call TRBD1 (6 bases). The source is a donor between 5 and 29 years old with latent tuberculosis or without tuberculosis infection. CDR3 region: CASSLTGYGNQPQHF. CDR3 in DNA: TGTGCCAGCAGCCTAACAGGGTATGGCAATCAGCCCCAGCATTTT.